Listed here is a single T cell receptor (beta chain). This entry comes from a study of T cell changes during pregnancy in multiple sclerosis. The CDR3 spans 14 residues. The germline V gene encodes CDR1 LNHDA and CDR2 SQIVND (reference sequence). Trimming cost V 5 bases and J 4 bases; bases outside gene matches: 5. Sequenced by immunoSEQ multiplex PCR; TCRdb stores in-frame clones only, minus some. The sample lists 85,000 to 130,000 clones, 90% to 95% occurring once. The TCR originated in a female donor with multiple sclerosis, enrolled in a pregnancy study. This material consisted of peripheral blood, taken in the second trimester of pregnancy. The chain is built from TRBV19 and TRBJ1-3; 7 nucleotides align to TRBD1. CDR3 bases: TGTGCCAGTAGTCACAGGGGAAGAGGAAACACCATATATTTT. This codes for CASSHRGRGNTIYF.